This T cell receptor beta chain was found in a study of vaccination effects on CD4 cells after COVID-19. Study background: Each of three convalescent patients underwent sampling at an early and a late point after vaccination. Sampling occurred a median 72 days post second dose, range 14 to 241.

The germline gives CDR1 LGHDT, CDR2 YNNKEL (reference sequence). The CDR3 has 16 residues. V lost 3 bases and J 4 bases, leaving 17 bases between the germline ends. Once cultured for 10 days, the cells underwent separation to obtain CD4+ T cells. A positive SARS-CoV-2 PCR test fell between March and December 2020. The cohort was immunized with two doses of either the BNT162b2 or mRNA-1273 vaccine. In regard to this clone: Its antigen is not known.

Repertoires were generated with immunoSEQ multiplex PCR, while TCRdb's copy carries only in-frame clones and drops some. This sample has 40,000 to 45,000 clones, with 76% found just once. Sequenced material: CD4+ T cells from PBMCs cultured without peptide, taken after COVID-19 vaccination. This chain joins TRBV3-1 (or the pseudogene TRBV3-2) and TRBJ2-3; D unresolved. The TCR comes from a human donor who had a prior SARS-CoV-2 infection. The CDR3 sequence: CASSHHVEAAADTQYF. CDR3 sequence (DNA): TGTGCCAGCAGCCATCACGTCGAGGCGGCGGCAGATACGCAGTATTTT.